The clone carrying this T cell receptor beta chain has at least ten counts. Its antigen is unknown. Germline V gene sequence: CDR1 SNHLY, CDR2 FYNNEI. Unmatched junction bases numbered 12, after V lost 8 bases and J lost 5 bases. CDR3 length: 16 amino acids. RNA transcripts yielded amplified TCR beta CDR3 regions. An initial round of RT-PCR targeting the TCR CDR3 relied on the HTBI primer set. TCRdb re-called the multiplex PCR reads through MiXCR, storing one row per CDR3 protein. The sample lists some 560,000 distinct CDR3 sequences, about 15% seen once, with around 6.6% in the top ten. The definition of stable Graves' hyperthyroidism was no ophthalmopathy progression within 18 months. The sample comes from a study of T cells in Graves' hyperthyroidism and ophthalmopathy. Points from the study as a whole: Most thyroid clonotypes expanded above 0.001 were also detected in blood.

The material sequenced was blood. The TCR sequence derives from a woman under 40 with Graves' hyperthyroidism. This chain joins TRBV2 and TRBJ2-3, with TRBD2 matching 11 bases. The CDR3 sequence: CASSLWGTSGRDTQYF. The CDR3 DNA is TGTGCCAGCTCTCTTTGGGGGACTAGCGGACGAGATACGCAGTATTTT.